The next 6 T cell receptor beta chains were all read from a single sample in a study of blood T cell repertoires in COVID-19. The data were produced by immunoSEQ multiplex PCR, yet TCRdb's version contains in-frame clones alone and is incomplete. The sample yields 90,000 to 120,000 clones, over 75% seen once. The sequencing input was peripheral blood. The receptors here all came from a woman in her sixties or seventies with acute or convalescent COVID-19.

V is TRBV19 and J is TRBJ1-1; D unresolved. Germline V lookup: CDR1 LNHDA, CDR2 SQIVND (reference sequence). The CDR3 has 14 amino acids. Trimming left V 3 bases short and J 5 bases short, with 13 bases between. The CDR3 DNA reads TGTGCCAGTAGTATCTCTGTCACGGGGACTGAAGCTTTCTTT. Its protein is CASSISVTGTEAFF.

The rearrangement uses TRBV2 and TRBJ1-3; D gene ambiguous. The CDR3 has 14 amino acids. The germline gives CDR1 SNHLY, CDR2 FYNNEI. The germline V and J ends were trimmed by 4 bases and 2 bases, with 9 bases remaining between them. CDR3 nucleotides: TGTGCCAGCAGTGTCCGGGTTACTGGAAACACCATATATTTT. Its translation: CASSVRVTGNTIYF.

The chain uses TRBV3-1 (or the pseudogene TRBV3-2) and TRBJ2-2, with a tentative D call TRBD2 (6 bases). This CDR3 contains 14 residues. Germline V gene lookup returns CDR1 LGHDT and CDR2 YNNKEL (reference sequence). Trimming cost V 4 bases and J 9 bases, with 15 bases left between them. CDR3 residues: CASSRDFTSWELFF. The CDR3 coding sequence is TGTGCCAGCAGCCGGGACTTCACCTCTTGGGAGCTGTTTTTT.

The V and J genes are TRBV6-5 and TRBJ2-7, with D perhaps TRBD1 (5 bases). Germline V gives CDR1 MNHEY, CDR2 SVGAGI. The V end lost 0 bases, the J end lost 2 bases, and 14 bases lay between the germline ends. The CDR3 has 16 amino acids. The CDR3 DNA reads as TGTGCCAGCAGTTACTCGAGTACAGGCCTTACCTACGAGCAGTACTTC. It yields the protein CASSYSSTGLTYEQYF.

The chain combines TRBV3-1 (or the pseudogene TRBV3-2) with TRBJ2-1; 15 positions match TRBD2. The CDR3 spans 15 residues. Trimming at V came to 5 bases and at J to 9 bases, leaving 5 bases not matched to a gene. Germline CDR1 is LGHDT and CDR2 is YNNKEL (reference sequence). As DNA, the CDR3 is TGTGCCAGCAGCAGGACTAGCGGGAGGGCCCCTGAGCAGTTCTTC. Translating it yields CASSRTSGRAPEQFF.

The rearrangement links TRBV10-3 to TRBJ2-7; perhaps TRBD2 as D (6 bases). Between the trimmed V and J ends, which lost 2 bases and 3 bases, there was a span of 14 bases. CDR1 is ENHRY, CDR2 SYGVKD, per germline. The CDR3 sequence is 15 residues long. The CDR3 DNA sequence: TGTGCCATCAGTGAGGACGGCCGACTAGGCTACGAGCAGTACTTC. It is translated as CAISEDGRLGYEQYF.